The sequence of this TCR beta chain was determined in a study of post-analysis software for immune sequencing data. Across the study: Patients had relapsing-remitting, secondary progressive or progressive-relapsing multiple sclerosis; some lacked subtype.

Trimming removed 2 bases at V and 12 bases at J, with 13 bases between. The CDR3 extends over 13 amino acids. Germline CDR1 reads KGHDR; CDR2 reads SFDVKD. As to this clonotype: Antigen unknown.

Study-level results: The study found TRBV5-6, TRBV5-1 and TRBV20-1 among a few TRBV segments more frequent in patients than controls. The F measure placed samples prepared in the same batch into strongly shared clusters. Significantly lower normalized Chao1 diversity was found in patients with multiple sclerosis relative to controls.

Built from TCR beta cDNA, the libraries had unique molecular identifiers in them. One entry per CDR3 protein, called by TCRdb with MiXCR from the PCR reads. The repertoire holds roughly 540,000 distinct CDR3 sequences, with 30% to 40% as singletons. This sequence was found in a girl under 18 with multiple sclerosis. The sample was blood. This chain uses TRBV24-1 with TRBJ2-1; a weak D match, TRBD2 (5 bases). The CDR3 nucleotides are TGTGCCACCAGTGATTCCCCGAGGGATGGGCAGTTCTTC. This sequence encodes CATSDSPRDGQFF.